The 20 T cell receptor beta chains below all came from one sample that was sequenced in a study of T cells in tuberculosis. Produced via immunoSEQ multiplex PCR; TCRdb's table is partial and in-frame only. The sample holds 45,000 or so clones, about 96% seen once. Sequencing was performed on PBMCs. The receptors originated from a donor aged 10 to 29 with latent tuberculosis or without tuberculosis infection.

V usage is TRBV5-1 and J usage is TRBJ1-2; weak D call: TRBD1 (5 bases). Trimming removed 6 bases at V and 0 bases at J, with 9 bases between. Germline V gene lookup returns CDR1 SGHRS and CDR2 YFSETQ. CDR3 length: 13 amino acids. CDR3 protein: CASTDTSNYGYTF. Written as DNA, the CDR3 is TGCGCCAGCACGGACACCTCTAACTATGGCTACACCTTC. The whole variable domain, remainder taken from reference TRBV5-1 and TRBJ1-2, is KAGVTQTPRYLIKTRGQQVTLSCSPISGHRSVSWYQQTPGQGLQFLFEYFSETQRNKGNFPGRFSGRQFSNSRSEMNVSTLELGDSALYLCASTDTSNYGYTFGSGTRLTVV.

This chain links TRBV7-8 with TRBJ2-7; TRBD2 might be the D (6 bases). V lost 5 bases to trimming and J lost 0 bases, with 14 bases between them. The CDR3 length is 15 residues. CDR1 and CDR2 from the germline V gene are SGHVS and FQNEAQ. The CDR3 DNA reads TGTGCCAGCAGCGCCCTGGCGGGGAGCTCCTACGAGCAGTACTTC. It codes for CASSALAGSSYEQYF.

V usage is TRBV28 and J usage is TRBJ2-7; TRBD1 matches at 7 bases. V was pared by 3 bases and J by 3 bases, with 20 bases of the junction left unmatched. The CDR3 covers 19 residues. Germline loops: CDR1 MDHEN, CDR2 SYDVKM. CDR3: CASSFQLVLGTEANYEQYF. The CDR3, as DNA: TGTGCCAGCAGTTTCCAACTCGTCCTCGGGACAGAGGCAAACTACGAGCAGTACTTC.

CDR3 nucleotides: TGTGCCAGCAGCTTAGTTACTTTCGGGCCTCGGGGGGGGAGTACAGATACGCAGTATTTT. Amino acids: CASSLVTFGPRGGSTDTQYF. This chain connects TRBV7-8 to TRBJ2-3; TRBD2 aligns across 8 bases. Germline CDR1 and CDR2: SGHVS and FQNEAQ. The CDR3 runs 20 residues. V shed 1 base, J shed 3 bases, and the junction held 18 bases outside the gene matches.

This rearrangement joins TRBV6-5 to TRBJ1-3; a weak D match, TRBD1 (6 bases). The CDR3 extends over 14 amino acids. Germline V gene data show CDR1 as MNHEY and CDR2 as SVGAGI. The germline V and J ends were trimmed by 7 bases and 2 bases, with 12 bases remaining between them. CDR3 in DNA: TGTGCCAGCACCAGATCAGGGGCTGGAAACACCATATATTTT. Protein sequence: CASTRSGAGNTIYF.

The count of this clone is one. V usage is TRBV10-2 and J usage is TRBJ1-2; the match to TRBD1 covers 10 bases. V shed 4 bases and J 2 bases; nucleotides not matched to a gene: 1. Germline CDR1 is WSHSY and CDR2 is SAAADI. The CDR3 sequence is 14 residues long. CDR3 nucleotide sequence: TGCGCCAGCAGTGGACAGGGGGCAAACTATGGCTACACCTTC. Protein: CASSGQGANYGYTF.

The J gene is TRBJ2-7, the V gene TRBV27; D not resolved. In germline, CDR1 is MNHEY, CDR2 SMNVEV (reference sequence). This CDR3 is built from 13 residues. V lost 8 bases to trimming and J lost 3 bases, with 14 bases between them. CDR3 loop: CASAHGSDYEQYF. The CDR3 DNA is TGTGCCAGCGCTCACGGTAGTGACTACGAGCAGTACTTC.

V usage is TRBV5-1 and J usage is TRBJ1-4; D call uncertain. The CDR3 sequence is 13 residues long. The germline gives CDR1 SGHRS, CDR2 YFSETQ. The germline V and J ends were trimmed by 0 bases and 4 bases, with 4 bases remaining between them. The DNA of the CDR3 is TGCGCCAGCAGCTTGGCCTTTAATGAAAAACTGTTTTTT. Residues: CASSLAFNEKLFF.

The gene calls are TRBV5-1 and TRBJ1-4, with 7 bases matching TRBD1. The CDR3 runs to 15 residues. V gave up 0 bases and J gave up 4 bases; unmatched junction bases: 3. Germline V gene lookup returns CDR1 SGHRS and CDR2 YFSETQ. In DNA form, the CDR3 reads TGCGCCAGCAGCTTGGGGACAGGACTTAATGAAAAACTGTTTTTT. It specifies CASSLGTGLNEKLFF.

The chain employs TRBV18 and TRBJ2-5; 9 nucleotides align to TRBD1. Germline CDR1 KGHSH, CDR2 LQKENI. The CDR3 runs to 18 residues. The junction had 12 bases not matched to a gene; V was cut back by 3 bases and J by 1 base. In DNA, the CDR3 is TGTGCCAGCTCACCCCGGACAGGGGATGGGGGAACCCAAGAGACCCAGTACTTC. Translation gives CASSPRTGDGGTQETQYF.

The rearrangement uses TRBV27 and TRBJ1-1; D is perhaps TRBD1 (5 bases). V shed 6 bases and J shed 0 bases, with 11 bases lying between them. The CDR3 is 14 amino acids. Germline V CDR1 and CDR2: MNHEY, SMNVEV (reference sequence). The CDR3 here is CASSHRSMNTEAFF. The CDR3 DNA sequence: TGTGCCAGCAGCCACAGGAGCATGAACACTGAAGCTTTCTTT.

The chain is built from TRBV25-1 and TRBJ2-5, with 11 bases matching TRBD1. This CDR3 contains 16 residues. The V gene's germline CDR1 is MGHDK and CDR2 SYGVNS. Trimming took 1 base from V and 5 from J; bases not matched to a gene: 6. CDR3 amino acids: CASSESGQGELETQYF. The CDR3 DNA reads TGTGCCAGCAGTGAATCGGGACAGGGGGAGTTGGAGACCCAGTACTTC.

CDR3 in DNA: TGCAGCGTTGATCTTCGGCGACAGGGGTCCTACGAGCAGTACTTC. Amino acid sequence: CSVDLRRQGSYEQYF. The chain recombines TRBV29-1 with TRBJ2-7; TRBD1 aligns across 8 bases. Unmatched junction bases numbered 8, after V lost 3 bases and J lost 1 base. The CDR3 runs 15 residues. Per germline, CDR1 SQVTM and CDR2 ANQGSEA.

This clone has just a few counts. Within the sample, other DNA sequences also encode this same CDR3. V and J are TRBV4-1 and TRBJ1-6; D unresolved. Trimming removed 0 bases at V and 3 bases at J, with 12 bases between. This CDR3 contains 17 residues. Germline V gene data show CDR1 as MGHRA and CDR2 as YSYEKL. The DNA of the CDR3 is TGCGCCAGCAGCCAAGAAGCCCCTGAAAACTATAATTCACCCCTCCACTTT. This encodes CASSQEAPENYNSPLHF.

The chain has TRBV28 and TRBJ1-5; possibly TRBD1 for D (6 bases). There are 13 residues in the CDR3. V lost 6 bases to trimming and J lost 8 bases, with 14 bases between them. Germline V gene sequence: CDR1 MDHEN, CDR2 SYDVKM. CDR3 DNA sequence: TGTGCCAGCAGAACAGGGTTGTCGAAGCCCCAGCATTTT. Amino acids: CASRTGLSKPQHF.

The J gene is TRBJ2-1, the V gene TRBV15, with D possibly being TRBD1 (6 bases). CDR1 is LNHNV, CDR2 YYDKDF, per germline (reference sequence). V shed 6 bases and J shed 0 bases, with 15 bases lying between them. CDR3 length: 16 amino acids. CDR3 in amino acids: CATRTGQRSSYNEQFF. The CDR3 DNA follows: TGTGCCACCAGAACCGGACAGCGGAGCTCCTACAATGAGCAGTTCTTC. Complete variable domain (other parts from reference TRBV15 and TRBJ2-1): DAMVIQNPRYQVTQFGKPVTLSCSQTLNHNVMYWYQQKSSQAPKLLFHYYDKDFNNEADTPDNFQSRRPNTSFCFLDIRSPGLGDTAMYLCATRTGQRSSYNEQFFGPGTRLTVL.

The chain couples TRBV6-5 to TRBJ1-6; a weak D match, TRBD1 (6 bases). Germline V CDR1 and CDR2: MNHEY, SVGAGI. The CDR3 contains 14 residues. CDR3: CATRRGARNSPLHF. The CDR3 DNA reads TGTGCTACCCGCCGGGGGGCGCGTAACTCACCCCTCCACTTT.

The chain is built from TRBV5-4 and TRBJ1-1; 8 nucleotides align to TRBD1. This CDR3 spans 12 amino acids. V lost 7 bases and J lost 3; bases outside the gene matches: 2. The germline V gene has CDR1 SGHNT and CDR2 YYREEE (reference sequence). The chain's CDR3 is CASWGQDTEAFF. The CDR3 nucleotides are TGTGCCAGCTGGGGACAGGACACTGAAGCTTTCTTT.

V usage is TRBV12-5 and J usage is TRBJ1-6; 7 bases match TRBD1. Germline V gene data show CDR1 as LGHNT and CDR2 as FRNRAP. V lost 4 bases, J lost 0 bases, and 9 bases stayed unmatched. The CDR3 length is 18 residues. The CDR3 region has the DNA TGTGCTAGTGGTTATCTGGGACAGAACAGCTCCTATAATTCACCCCTCCACTTT. Residues: CASGYLGQNSSYNSPLHF.

The V and J genes are TRBV10-2 and TRBJ1-5; a possible D gene is TRBD1 (5 bases). Trimming removed 4 bases at V and 5 bases at J, with 9 bases between. CDR3 size: 13 residues. CDR1 WSHSY and CDR2 SAAADI come from the germline V gene. The CDR3 reads CASSGGRDQPQHF. In DNA form, the CDR3 reads TGCGCCAGCAGTGGTGGCAGGGATCAGCCCCAGCATTTT.